Presented here are 3 T cell receptor beta chains from one specimen sequenced in a study of beta chain features in type 1 diabetes. Investigators reverse transcribed all isolated RNA, so they sequenced expressed TCRB transcripts. Generated by immunoSEQ multiplex PCR, the TCRdb table keeps only in-frame clones and is missing some. Of about 710,000 clones listed, over 11% are singletons. Study-level results: Type 1 diabetes patients had moderately but significantly shorter TCRB CDR3s in all four CD4+ subsets.

No antigens are known for them. Sequencing was carried out using naive CD4+ T cells from blood. These receptors originate from a man aged 18 to 35 with type 1 diabetes.

This clone was detected only a few times. This CDR3 is also generated by other DNA sequences in the sample. The chain employs TRBV18 and TRBJ2-7, with D unclear. Germline CDR1 and CDR2: KGHSH and LQKENI. Trimming took 2 bases from V and 1 from J, leaving 9 bases between them. The CDR3 is made up of 14 amino acids. The CDR3, as DNA: TGTGCCAGCTCACCAGGTACTAATTCCTACGAGCAGTACTTC. This translates into CASSPGTNSYEQYF. Supplemented by reference TRBV18 and TRBJ2-7, the full variable domain reads NAGVMQNPRHLVRRRGQEARLRCSPMKGHSHVYWYRQLPEEGLKFMVYLQKENIIDESGMPKERFSAEFPKEGPSILRIQQVVRGDSAAYFCASSPGTNSYEQYFGPGTRLTVT.

The chain employs TRBV4-1 and TRBJ2-7; 11 nucleotides match TRBD1. Germline loops: CDR1 MGHRA, CDR2 YSYEKL. This CDR3 comprises 14 residues. J lost 3 bases, V lost 4 bases, and 2 bases had no gene match. The DNA of the CDR3 is TGCGCCAGCAGCCGGGACAGGGGGAACTACGAGCAGTACTTC. Residues: CASSRDRGNYEQYF.

The rearrangement joins TRBV28 to TRBJ1-2; D unresolved. V dropped 4 bases and J dropped 2 bases, with 11 bases sitting between them. Germline V gene sequence: CDR1 MDHEN, CDR2 SYDVKM. The CDR3 is 14 amino acids. The DNA for the CDR3 is TGTGCCAGCAGTTCTGGGATGTGGAACTATGGCTACACCTTC. It translates to CASSSGMWNYGYTF.